This T cell receptor beta chain was retrieved from a study of cytomegalovirus exposure and HLA in healthy donors. Points from the study as a whole: One later analysis, an examination of the 120 validation repertoires, found that first-cohort TCR clusters tended to co-occur in them.

Clones were sequenced by immunoSEQ multiplex PCR, and TCRdb holds only the in-frame ones, with some missing. The repertoire consists of 100,000 to 150,000 clones, with around 90% occurring once and the leading ten covering about 1.9%. Note on this clone: The antigen is unknown.

Germline V gene data show CDR1 as LGHNA and CDR2 as YNFKEQ. This CDR3 spans 14 amino acids. V dropped 0 bases and J dropped 7 bases, with 10 bases sitting between them. Separate from the approximately 670-subject first cohort, the roughly 120-subject validation cohort was the one that the donors belonged to. The sequence derives from a woman between 18 and 30 years old in good health and CMV-seronegative. Sequencing was performed on PBMCs. The chain joins TRBV4-2 to TRBJ1-5; D is unresolved. The CDR3 loop is CASSQDLGRQPQHF. The CDR3 region has the DNA TGTGCCAGCAGCCAAGATTTGGGGAGACAGCCCCAGCATTTT.